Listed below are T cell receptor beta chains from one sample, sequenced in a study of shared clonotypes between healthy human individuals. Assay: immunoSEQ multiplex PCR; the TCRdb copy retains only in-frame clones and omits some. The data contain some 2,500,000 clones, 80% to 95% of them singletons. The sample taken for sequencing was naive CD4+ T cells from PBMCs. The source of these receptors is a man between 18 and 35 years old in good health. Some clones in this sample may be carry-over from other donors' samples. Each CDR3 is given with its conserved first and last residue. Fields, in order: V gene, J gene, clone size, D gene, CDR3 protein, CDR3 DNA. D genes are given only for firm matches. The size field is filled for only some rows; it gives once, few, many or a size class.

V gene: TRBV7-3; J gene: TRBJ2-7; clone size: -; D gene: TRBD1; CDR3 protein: CASSVDRGTYEQYF; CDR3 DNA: TGTGCCAGCAGCGTGGACAGGGGCACCTACGAGCAGTACTTC
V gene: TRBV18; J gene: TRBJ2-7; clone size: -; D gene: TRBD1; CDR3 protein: CASSQQGQVIGSYEQYF; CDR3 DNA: TGTGCCAGCTCACAACAGGGACAGGTCATTGGGTCCTACGAGCAGTACTTC
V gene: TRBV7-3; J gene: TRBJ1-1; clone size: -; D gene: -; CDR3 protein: CASSLLGLNTEAFF; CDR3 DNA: TGTGCCAGCAGCTTATTAGGCCTGAACACTGAAGCTTTCTTT
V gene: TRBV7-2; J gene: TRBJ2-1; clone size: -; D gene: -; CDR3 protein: CASSRGRGANEQFF; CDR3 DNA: TGTGCCAGCAGCCGGGGCAGGGGGGCTAATGAGCAGTTCTTC
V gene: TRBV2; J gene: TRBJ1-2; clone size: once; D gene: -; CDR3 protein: CASSEGRAINYGYTF; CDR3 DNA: TGTGCCAGCAGTGAGGGCAGGGCTATTAACTATGGCTACACCTTC
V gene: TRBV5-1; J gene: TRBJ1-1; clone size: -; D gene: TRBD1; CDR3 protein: CASSLGVGGQGGTEAFF; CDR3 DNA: TGCGCCAGCAGCTTGGGGGTCGGGGGACAGGGAGGCACTGAAGCTTTCTTT
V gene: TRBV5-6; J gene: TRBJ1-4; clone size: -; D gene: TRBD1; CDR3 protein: CASSLARQGFEKLFF; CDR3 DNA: TGTGCCAGCAGCTTGGCCCGACAGGGTTTTGAAAAACTGTTTTTT
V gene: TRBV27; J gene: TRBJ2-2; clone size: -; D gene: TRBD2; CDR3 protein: CASSLWASGRDGNTGELFF; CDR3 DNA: TGTGCCAGCAGTTTATGGGCTAGCGGGAGGGATGGGAACACCGGGGAGCTGTTTTTT
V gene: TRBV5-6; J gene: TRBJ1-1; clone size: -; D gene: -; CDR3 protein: CASSWLGNTEAFF; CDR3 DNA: TGTGCCAGCAGCTGGTTGGGGAACACTGAAGCTTTCTTT
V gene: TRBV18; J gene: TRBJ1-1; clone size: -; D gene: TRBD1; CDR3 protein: CASHGQGGTEAFF; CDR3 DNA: TGTGCCAGCCACGGACAGGGAGGTACTGAAGCTTTCTTT
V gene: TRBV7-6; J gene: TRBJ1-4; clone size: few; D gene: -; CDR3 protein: CASSVTGSANEKLFF; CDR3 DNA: TGTGCCAGCAGCGTTACAGGGTCAGCTAATGAAAAACTGTTTTTT
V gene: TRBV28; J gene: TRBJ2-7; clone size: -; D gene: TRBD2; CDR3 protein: CASTLAGPVSYEQYF; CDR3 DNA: TGTGCCAGCACTTTAGCGGGACCAGTCTCCTACGAGCAGTACTTC
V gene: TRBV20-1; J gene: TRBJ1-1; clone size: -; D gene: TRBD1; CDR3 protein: CSARGTVEAFF; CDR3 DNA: TGCAGTGCTAGGGGGACAGTTGAAGCTTTCTTT
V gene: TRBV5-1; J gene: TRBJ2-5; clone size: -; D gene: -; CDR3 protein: CASSGQGQFQETQYF; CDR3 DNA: TGCGCCAGCAGCGGGCAGGGGCAGTTCCAAGAGACCCAGTACTTC
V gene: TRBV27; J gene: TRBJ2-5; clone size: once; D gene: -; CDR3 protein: CASSLWVGGPETQYF; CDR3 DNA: TGTGCCAGCAGTTTATGGGTCGGAGGGCCGGAGACCCAGTACTTC
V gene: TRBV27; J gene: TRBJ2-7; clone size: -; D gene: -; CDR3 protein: CASSSRNSYEQYF; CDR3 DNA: TGTGCCAGCAGTTCGCGGAACTCCTACGAGCAGTACTTC
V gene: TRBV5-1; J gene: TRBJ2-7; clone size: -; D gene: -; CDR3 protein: CASSLRQLSYEQYF; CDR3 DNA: TGCGCCAGCAGCTTGAGGCAGCTCTCCTACGAGCAGTACTTC
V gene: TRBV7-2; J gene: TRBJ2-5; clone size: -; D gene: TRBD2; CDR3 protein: CASSLVASGSGETQYF; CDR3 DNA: TGTGCCAGCAGCTTAGTGGCTAGCGGGTCTGGAGAGACCCAGTACTTC
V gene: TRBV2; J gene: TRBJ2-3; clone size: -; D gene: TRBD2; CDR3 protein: CASSRLADTDTQYF; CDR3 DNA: TGTGCCAGCAGTCGACTAGCGGATACAGATACGCAGTATTTT
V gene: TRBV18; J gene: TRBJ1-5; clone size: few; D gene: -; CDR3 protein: CASSPGQVNQPQHF; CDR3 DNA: TGTGCCAGCTCACCAGGGCAGGTCAATCAGCCCCAGCATTTT
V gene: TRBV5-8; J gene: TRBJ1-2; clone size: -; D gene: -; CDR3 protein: CASSFSPAGGGYTF; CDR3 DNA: TGTGCCAGCAGCTTTTCCCCGGCCGGGGGAGGCTACACCTTC
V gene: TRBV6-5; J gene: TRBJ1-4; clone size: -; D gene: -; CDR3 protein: CASGHATNEKLFF; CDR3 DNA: TGTGCCAGCGGACATGCAACTAATGAAAAACTGTTTTTT
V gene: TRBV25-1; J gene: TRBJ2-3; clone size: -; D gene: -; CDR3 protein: CASSEGGGTQYF; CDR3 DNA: TGTGCCAGCAGTGAAGGGGGTGGTACGCAGTATTTT
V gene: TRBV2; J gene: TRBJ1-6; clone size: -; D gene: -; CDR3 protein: CASSEVGRSPLHF; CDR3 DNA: TGTGCCAGCAGTGAAGTGGGGAGATCACCCCTCCACTTT
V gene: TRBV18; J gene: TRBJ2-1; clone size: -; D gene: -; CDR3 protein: CASSLSGGENEQFF; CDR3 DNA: TGTGCCAGCTCACTTAGCGGCGGCGAGAATGAGCAGTTCTTC
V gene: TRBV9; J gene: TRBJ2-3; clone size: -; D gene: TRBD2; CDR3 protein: CASSATSVSTDTQYF; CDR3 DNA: TGTGCCAGCAGCGCCACTAGCGTAAGCACAGATACGCAGTATTTT
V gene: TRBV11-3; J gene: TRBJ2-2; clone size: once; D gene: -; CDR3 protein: CASSPSVLAGELFF; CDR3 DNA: TGTGCCAGCAGCCCCAGTGTTTTGGCCGGGGAGCTGTTTTTT
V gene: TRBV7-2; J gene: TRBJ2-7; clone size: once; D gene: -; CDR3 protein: CASSLEGVGEQYF; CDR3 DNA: TGTGCCAGCAGCTTAGAAGGGGTCGGCGAGCAGTACTTC
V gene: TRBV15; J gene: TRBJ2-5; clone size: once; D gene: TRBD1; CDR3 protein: CATSSIFTGTGVRETQYF; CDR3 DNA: TGTGCCACCAGCAGTATCTTTACCGGGACAGGGGTTAGGGAGACCCAGTACTTC
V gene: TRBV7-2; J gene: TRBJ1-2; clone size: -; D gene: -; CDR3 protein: CASSLSITNYGYTF; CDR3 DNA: TGTGCCAGCAGCTTAAGTATAACGAACTATGGCTACACCTTC
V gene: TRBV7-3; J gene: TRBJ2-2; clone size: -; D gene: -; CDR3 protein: CASSLRGQSYTGELFF; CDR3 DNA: TGTGCCAGCAGCTTAAGAGGACAATCGTACACCGGGGAGCTGTTTTTT
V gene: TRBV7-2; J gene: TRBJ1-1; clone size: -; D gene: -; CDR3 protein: CASSLARGTEAFF; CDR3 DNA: TGTGCCAGCAGCCTCGCACGCGGCACTGAAGCTTTCTTT
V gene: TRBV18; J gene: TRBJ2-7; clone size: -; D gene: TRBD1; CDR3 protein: CASSPGTEIYEQYF; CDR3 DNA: TGTGCCAGCTCACCCGGGACAGAGATCTACGAGCAGTACTTC
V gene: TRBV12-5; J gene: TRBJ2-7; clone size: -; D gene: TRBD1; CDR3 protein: CASGPGQGAGEQYF; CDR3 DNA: TGTGCTAGTGGTCCGGGACAGGGGGCCGGGGAGCAGTACTTC
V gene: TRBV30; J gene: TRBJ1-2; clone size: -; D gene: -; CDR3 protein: CAWSPGGGNGYTF; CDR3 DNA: TGTGCCTGGAGTCCGGGGGGCGGGAATGGCTACACCTTC
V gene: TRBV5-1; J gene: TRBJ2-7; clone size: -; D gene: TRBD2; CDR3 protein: CASSPGLAGPYEQYF; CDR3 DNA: TGCGCCAGCAGTCCCGGACTAGCGGGACCCTACGAGCAGTACTTC
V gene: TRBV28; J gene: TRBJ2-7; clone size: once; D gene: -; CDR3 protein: CASGVRLLRLEQYF; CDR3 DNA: TGTGCCAGCGGGGTTAGACTCCTCAGGCTCGAGCAGTACTTC
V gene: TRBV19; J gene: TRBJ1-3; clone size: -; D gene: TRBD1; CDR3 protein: CASRGDRVENTIYF; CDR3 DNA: TGTGCCAGTAGAGGGGACAGGGTGGAAAACACCATATATTTT